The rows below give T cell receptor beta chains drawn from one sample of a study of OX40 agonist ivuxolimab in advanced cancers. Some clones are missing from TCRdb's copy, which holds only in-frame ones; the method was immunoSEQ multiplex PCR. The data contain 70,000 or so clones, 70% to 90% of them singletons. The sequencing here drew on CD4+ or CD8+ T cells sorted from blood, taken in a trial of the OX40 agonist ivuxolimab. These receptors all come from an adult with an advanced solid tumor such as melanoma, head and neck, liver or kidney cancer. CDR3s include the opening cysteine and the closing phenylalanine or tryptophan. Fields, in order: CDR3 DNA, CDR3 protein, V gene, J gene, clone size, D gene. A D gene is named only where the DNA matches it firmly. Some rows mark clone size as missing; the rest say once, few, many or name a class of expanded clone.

TGTGCCAGCGGGGGCCCTTACAATGAGAGAGAGCAGTTCTTC	CASGGPYNEREQFF	TRBV6-1	TRBJ2-1	NA	NA
TGTGCCAGCAGCAAGGCTCCGGGACTGATGAACACTGAAGCTTTCTTT	CASSKAPGLMNTEAFF	TRBV4-2	TRBJ1-1	NA	NA
TGCGCCAGCAGCTCCGGACTAGCGGGGGCTAGCACAGATACGCAGTATTTT	CASSSGLAGASTDTQYF	TRBV5-1	TRBJ2-3	NA	TRBD2
TGTGCCAGCAGCGTAGGTATACTGGGAAACACCATATATTTT	CASSVGILGNTIYF	TRBV9	TRBJ1-3	NA	NA
TGTGCCAGCAGCCCCACAGGGGGCACCTCTGGAAACACCATATATTTT	CASSPTGGTSGNTIYF	TRBV11-2	TRBJ1-3	NA	TRBD1
TGTGCCAGCAGCTTGGGGGCCCGGGACAGAGACACTGAAGCTTTCTTT	CASSLGARDRDTEAFF	TRBV11-1	TRBJ1-1	few	TRBD1
TGTGCCAGCAGCGTAGAGCAAAGACAGGGGTCTGGCTACACCTTC	CASSVEQRQGSGYTF	TRBV9	TRBJ1-2	NA	TRBD1
TGTGCCAGCAGCCTCACAGATACGCAGTATTTT	CASSLTDTQYF	TRBV7-6	TRBJ2-3	few	NA
TGCGCCAGCAGCCCCAGCCCACACGGCAGGGGCACAGATACGCAGTATTTT	CASSPSPHGRGTDTQYF	TRBV4-3	TRBJ2-3	NA	NA
TGTGCCATTTCAATAGACTCGGACTATGGCTACACCTTC	CAISIDSDYGYTF	TRBV10-3	TRBJ1-2	NA	NA
TGTGCCAGCAGCCTTAACGACGGAATACGGATGAGCACTGAAGCTTTCTTT	CASSLNDGIRMSTEAFF	TRBV28	TRBJ1-1	once	NA
TGCGCCAGCAGCATCGCCACGACAGATAACTATGGCTACACCTTC	CASSIATTDNYGYTF	TRBV5-1	TRBJ1-2	NA	NA
TGTGCCAGTCAGTGGAGCGCGGGAGGGCATTTTGAGCAGTTCTTC	CASQWSAGGHFEQFF	TRBV2	TRBJ2-1	few	TRBD2
TGTGCCAGCAGTTACAGGGCTCAGGGAGATTCACCCCTCCACTTT	CASSYRAQGDSPLHF	TRBV6-6	TRBJ1-6	NA	NA
TGCAGCGTTGGAGAGAACAGAGTACGGGAAAAACTGTTTTTT	CSVGENRVREKLFF	TRBV29-1	TRBJ1-4	NA	NA
TGTGCCAGCAGTGAATATAATTCTTGGGCCTGGGACACCGGGGAGCTGTTTTTT	CASSEYNSWAWDTGELFF	TRBV25-1	TRBJ2-2	NA	NA
TGTGCCAGCAGTGAAGTGGTCAGGAACACCGGGGAGCTGTTTTTT	CASSEVVRNTGELFF	TRBV6-1	TRBJ2-2	few	NA
TGTGCCAGCAGCCCCCCAACAAATGAGCAGTTCTTC	CASSPPTNEQFF	TRBV7-2	TRBJ2-1	NA	NA
TGTGCCAGCAGCTATGGGACAGCCTCTGGAAACACCATATATTTT	CASSYGTASGNTIYF	TRBV6-6	TRBJ1-3	NA	TRBD1
TGTGCCAGCAGCTTAGTAGGGACTAGCGGGAGTTGGGGTGAGCAGTTCTTC	CASSLVGTSGSWGEQFF	TRBV7-2	TRBJ2-1	NA	TRBD2
TGTGCCAGCGGCCGGACAGGGTTTGACACCATATATTTT	CASGRTGFDTIYF	TRBV2	TRBJ1-3	NA	TRBD1
TGTGCCAGCTCACCATCTTACAGGGCTGGGGAGACCCAGTACTTC	CASSPSYRAGETQYF	TRBV18	TRBJ2-5	NA	NA
TGTGCCAGCAGGCCGGATTCGGGGTCCGGGGAGCTGTTTTTT	CASRPDSGSGELFF	TRBV7-9	TRBJ2-2	NA	NA
TGTGCCAGCAGCCTCCACCTCGCGGGGGGATCTGGAAACACCATATATTTT	CASSLHLAGGSGNTIYF	TRBV11-2	TRBJ1-3	few	NA
TGTGCCAGCAGCTTGGATCCAGGCGCGAACACCGGGGAGCTGTTTTTT	CASSLDPGANTGELFF	TRBV5-4	TRBJ2-2	NA	NA
TGCGCCAGCAGTCACCGGACAGCTACCTCCCATAGACGGGCCAAAAACATTCAGTACTTC	CASSHRTATSHRRAKNIQYF	TRBV23-1	TRBJ2-4	NA	NA
TGCGCCAGCAGCTTGGGGCGGTCCTACAATGAGCAGTTCTTC	CASSLGRSYNEQFF	TRBV5-1	TRBJ2-1	once	NA
TGTGCCAGCAGGGGAGCGGGGAGCTCCTACGAGCAGTACTTC	CASRGAGSSYEQYF	TRBV28	TRBJ2-7	NA	TRBD2
TGTGCCACCAAGGCCGAGGGGGGATTCTACGAGCAGTACTTC	CATKAEGGFYEQYF	TRBV6-6	TRBJ2-7	NA	NA
TGTGCCAGCAGCTTAGGATTAGGAACTAGCGGGGGGGCTTTCGTAGATACGCAGTATTTT	CASSLGLGTSGGAFVDTQYF	TRBV7-3	TRBJ2-3	NA	TRBD2
TGCGCCAGCAGCTTGGAAGGCGGCACAGATACGCAGTATTTT	CASSLEGGTDTQYF	TRBV5-1	TRBJ2-3	NA	NA
TGTGCCAGCAGTACAACCGGGACAGGGGATTCACCCCTCCACTTT	CASSTTGTGDSPLHF	TRBV6-5	TRBJ1-6	NA	TRBD1
TGTGCCAGCAGTGAGCCGGGACAGGGGATGTGGCAGTACTTC	CASSEPGQGMWQYF	TRBV6-1	TRBJ2-7	NA	TRBD1
TGTGCCAGCAGCTTAACTGGGACAGGCGGTGGTGAAGCTTTCTTT	CASSLTGTGGGEAFF	TRBV5-8	TRBJ1-1	NA	TRBD1
TGTGCCAGCAGCCGGGACAACCAAGAGACCCAGTACTTC	CASSRDNQETQYF	TRBV7-2	TRBJ2-5	NA	NA
TGTGCCAGCTCGGGACAGGGGCAAGAGACCCAGTACTTC	CASSGQGQETQYF	TRBV18	TRBJ2-5	NA	TRBD1
TGTGCCAGCAGCTTTTCGGACCAAGAGACCCAGTACTTC	CASSFSDQETQYF	TRBV5-4	TRBJ2-5	NA	NA
TGTGCCAGCAGCCCGGGGCGATCTTCTGGAAACACCATATATTTT	CASSPGRSSGNTIYF	TRBV2	TRBJ1-3	NA	NA
TGTGCCAGCAGCTCGCAGCGGGGTAGCTCCTACGAGCAGTACTTC	CASSSQRGSSYEQYF	TRBV11-2	TRBJ2-7	NA	TRBD2
TGTGCCATCAGTGTGGGTAGCGGGGGGGCCTACGAGCAGTACTTC	CAISVGSGGAYEQYF	TRBV10-3	TRBJ2-7	once	TRBD2
TGTGCCAGCAGCTTGGACAGGGGAAGGGGCTCCTACGAGCAGTACTTC	CASSLDRGRGSYEQYF	TRBV5-4	TRBJ2-7	once	TRBD1
TGTGCCAGCAGTTTTACCAGCGGGGGATCCTACAATGAGCAGTTCTTC	CASSFTSGGSYNEQFF	TRBV28	TRBJ2-1	NA	TRBD2
TGTGCCAGCAGCCCCGGTTCGGGCTCTGGCTACACCTTC	CASSPGSGSGYTF	TRBV7-6	TRBJ1-2	NA	NA
TGTGCCAGCAGTGAATACCCGCCGGGACAGGGCTACGAGCAGTACTTC	CASSEYPPGQGYEQYF	TRBV25-1	TRBJ2-7	NA	TRBD1
TGTGCCAGCAGCTTAGGCGGAGGGGGCTACGAGCAGTACTTC	CASSLGGGGYEQYF	TRBV7-8	TRBJ2-7	NA	NA
TGTGCCAGCAGCCCGACTAGCGGTCGCACAGATACGCAGTATTTT	CASSPTSGRTDTQYF	TRBV7-2	TRBJ2-3	NA	TRBD2
TGTGCCAGCAGTAGACAGGGGATTCAAGAGACCCAGTACTTC	CASSRQGIQETQYF	TRBV2	TRBJ2-5	NA	TRBD1
TGCGCCAGCAGCCAAGATGGAGCTTGGGACAGGGGTTACGAGCAGTACTTC	CASSQDGAWDRGYEQYF	TRBV4-1	TRBJ2-7	NA	TRBD1